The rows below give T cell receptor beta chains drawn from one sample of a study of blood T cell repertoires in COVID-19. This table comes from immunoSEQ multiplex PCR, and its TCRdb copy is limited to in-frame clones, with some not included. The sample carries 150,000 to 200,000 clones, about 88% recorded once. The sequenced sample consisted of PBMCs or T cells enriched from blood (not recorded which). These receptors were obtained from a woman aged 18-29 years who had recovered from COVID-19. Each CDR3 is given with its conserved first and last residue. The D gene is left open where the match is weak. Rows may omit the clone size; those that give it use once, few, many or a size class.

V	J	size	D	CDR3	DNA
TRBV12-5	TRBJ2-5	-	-	CASGSLADQETQYF	TGTGCTAGTGGTTCATTAGCGGACCAAGAGACCCAGTACTTC
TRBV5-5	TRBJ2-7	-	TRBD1	CASRRTGGSYEQYF	TGTGCCAGCAGAAGGACAGGGGGCTCCTACGAGCAGTACTTC
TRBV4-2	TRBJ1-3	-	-	CASSQDAVDFGNTIYF	TGTGCCAGCAGCCAAGATGCAGTTGACTTTGGAAACACCATATATTTT
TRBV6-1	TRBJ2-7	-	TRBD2	CASSEGTSGRSYEQYF	TGTGCCAGCAGTGAAGGGACTAGCGGGAGATCCTACGAGCAGTACTTC
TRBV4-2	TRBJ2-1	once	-	CASSQAHGTPSYNEQFF	TGTGCCAGCAGCCAGGCTCACGGGACTCCCTCCTACAATGAGCAGTTCTTC
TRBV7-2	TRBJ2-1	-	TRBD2	CASRNGLAGAYNEQFF	TGTGCCAGCAGAAATGGACTAGCGGGAGCTTACAATGAGCAGTTCTTC
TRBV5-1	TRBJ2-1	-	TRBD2	CASSYGTSGRSIYNEQFF	TGCGCCAGCAGCTATGGGACTAGCGGGAGGTCAATCTACAATGAGCAGTTCTTC
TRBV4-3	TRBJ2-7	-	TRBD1	CASSQGTGMKTYEQYF	TGCGCCAGCAGCCAAGGGACAGGGATGAAGACCTACGAGCAGTACTTC
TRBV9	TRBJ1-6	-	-	CASSPAEGGNSPLHF	TGTGCCAGCAGCCCCGCCGAGGGAGGTAATTCACCCCTCCACTTT
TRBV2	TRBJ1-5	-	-	CASSVSGVSQPQHF	TGTGCCAGCAGTGTTTCGGGGGTTAGTCAGCCCCAGCATTTT
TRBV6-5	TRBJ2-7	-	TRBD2	CASSYRDYAYEQYF	TGTGCCAGCAGTTATCGGGACTATGCATACGAGCAGTACTTC
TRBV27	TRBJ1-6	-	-	CASRPGRSRGSPLHF	TGTGCCAGCAGACCGGGACGCTCAAGGGGGTCACCCCTCCACTTT
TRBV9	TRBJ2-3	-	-	CASSVDHMGDTDTQYF	TGTGCCAGCAGCGTAGATCACATGGGAGACACAGATACGCAGTATTTT
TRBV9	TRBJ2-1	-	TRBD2	CASSVRLAQYNEQFF	TGTGCCAGCAGCGTTCGACTAGCGCAATACAATGAGCAGTTCTTC
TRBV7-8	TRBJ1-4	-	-	CASSLEGTGHEKLFF	TGTGCCAGCAGCTTAGAAGGAACAGGCCATGAAAAACTGTTTTTT
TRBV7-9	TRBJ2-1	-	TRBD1	CASSTPTGTVSEQFF	TGTGCCAGCAGCACGCCAACCGGGACAGTCAGTGAGCAGTTCTTC
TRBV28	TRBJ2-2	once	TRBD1	CASSLGQGTGELFF	TGTGCCAGCAGTCTTGGACAGGGCACCGGGGAGCTGTTTTTT
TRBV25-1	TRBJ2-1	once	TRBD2	CASSDKAGGSYNEQFF	TGTGCCAGCAGTGATAAAGCGGGAGGTTCTTACAATGAGCAGTTCTTC
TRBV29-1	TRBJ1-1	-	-	CSVGGGNTEAFF	TGCAGCGTTGGCGGGGGGAACACTGAAGCTTTCTTT
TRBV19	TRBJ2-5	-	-	CASSIPLGAQYF	TGTGCCAGTAGTATACCCCTCGGGGCCCAGTACTTC
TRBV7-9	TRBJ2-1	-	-	CASSLGARLWNEQFF	TGTGCCAGCAGCTTAGGTGCTAGATTGTGGAATGAGCAGTTCTTC
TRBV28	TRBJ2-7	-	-	CASNGVRDYEQYF	TGTGCCAGCAACGGAGTCCGGGACTACGAGCAGTACTTC
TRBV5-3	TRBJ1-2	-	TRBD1	CARRATGAYHYGYTF	TGTGCCAGAAGGGCTACAGGGGCCTATCACTATGGCTACACCTTC
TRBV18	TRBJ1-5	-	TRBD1	CASSPAGTGVDQPQHF	TGTGCCAGCTCACCAGCCGGGACAGGGGTCGATCAGCCCCAGCATTTT
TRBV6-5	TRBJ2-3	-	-	CAAHTRDTQYF	TGTGCCGCACACACTAGGGATACGCAGTATTTT
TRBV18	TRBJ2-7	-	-	CASSAFEQGYEQYF	TGTGCCAGCTCGGCCTTTGAACAGGGTTACGAGCAGTACTTC
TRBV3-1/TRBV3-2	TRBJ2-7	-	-	CASSQGKREQYF	TGTGCCAGCAGCCAAGGGAAGCGCGAGCAGTACTTC
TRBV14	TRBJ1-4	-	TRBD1	CASSPWGQGSLNEKLFF	TGTGCCAGCAGCCCCTGGGGACAGGGAAGCTTAAATGAAAAACTGTTTTTT
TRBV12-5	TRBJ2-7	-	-	CASGLVLSGHYEQYF	TGTGCTAGTGGTTTGGTACTGAGTGGTCACTACGAGCAGTACTTC
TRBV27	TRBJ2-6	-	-	CASSLTASYSGANVLTF	TGTGCCAGCAGCTTGACAGCCAGCTACTCTGGGGCCAACGTCCTGACTTTC
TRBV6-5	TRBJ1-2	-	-	CASSPEGRGHYGYTF	TGTGCCAGCAGTCCCGAAGGCAGGGGCCATTATGGCTACACCTTC
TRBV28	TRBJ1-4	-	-	CASRGQGGGEKLFF	TGTGCCAGCAGGGGCCAGGGTGGTGGAGAAAAACTGTTTTTT
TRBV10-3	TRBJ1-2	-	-	CAIRSLGGTGYTF	TGTGCCATCAGATCCCTGGGAGGGACTGGCTACACCTTC
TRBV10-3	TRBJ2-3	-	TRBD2	CAISETSSGSTDTQYF	TGTGCCATCAGTGAGACGTCTAGCGGGAGTACAGATACGCAGTATTTT
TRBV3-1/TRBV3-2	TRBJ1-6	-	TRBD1	CASSQRDRVNSPLHF	TGTGCCAGCAGCCAACGGGACAGGGTTAATTCACCCCTCCACTTT
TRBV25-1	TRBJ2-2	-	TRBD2	CASSPLAARTGELFF	TGTGCCAGCAGTCCCCTAGCGGCTAGGACCGGGGAGCTGTTTTTT
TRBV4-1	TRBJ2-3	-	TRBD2	CASSQGGSGRSDTQYF	TGCGCCAGCAGCCAGGGCGGTAGCGGGAGGTCAGATACGCAGTATTTT
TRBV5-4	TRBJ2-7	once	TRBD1	CASSWGQAYEQYF	TGTGCCAGCAGCTGGGGACAGGCCTACGAGCAGTACTTC
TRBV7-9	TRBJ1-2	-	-	CASSSGLNYGYTF	TGTGCCAGCAGCTCCGGACTCAACTATGGCTACACCTTC
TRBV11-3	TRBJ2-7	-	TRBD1	CASSLGGTGTYEQYF	TGTGCCAGCAGCTTAGGGGGGACAGGAACCTACGAGCAGTACTTC
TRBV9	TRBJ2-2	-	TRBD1	CASSPRTGLLTGELFF	TGTGCCAGCAGCCCAAGGACAGGGCTCCTGACCGGGGAGCTGTTTTTT
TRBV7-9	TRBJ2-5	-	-	CASSTRDFQETQYF	TGTGCCAGCAGCACCCGGGACTTTCAAGAGACCCAGTACTTC
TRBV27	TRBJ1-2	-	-	CASSLGGADGYTF	TGTGCCAGCAGTTTAGGGGGGGCTGATGGCTACACCTTC
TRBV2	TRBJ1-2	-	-	CAITGSYGYTF	TGTGCCATCACGGGGTCCTATGGCTACACCTTC
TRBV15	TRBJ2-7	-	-	CATSTASYEQYF	TGTGCCACCAGCACCGCGTCCTACGAGCAGTACTTC
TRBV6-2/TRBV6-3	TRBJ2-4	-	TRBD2	CASSYSVAGGNIQYF	TGTGCCAGCAGTTACTCGGTAGCGGGGGGAAACATTCAGTACTTC
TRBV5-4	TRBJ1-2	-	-	CASSSRRRVNYGYTF	TGTGCCAGCAGCTCCCGGCGCAGGGTGAACTATGGCTACACCTTC
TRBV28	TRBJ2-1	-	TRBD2	CASSILAGVTGDEQFF	TGTGCCAGCAGTATTCTAGCGGGAGTGACTGGAGATGAGCAGTTCTTC